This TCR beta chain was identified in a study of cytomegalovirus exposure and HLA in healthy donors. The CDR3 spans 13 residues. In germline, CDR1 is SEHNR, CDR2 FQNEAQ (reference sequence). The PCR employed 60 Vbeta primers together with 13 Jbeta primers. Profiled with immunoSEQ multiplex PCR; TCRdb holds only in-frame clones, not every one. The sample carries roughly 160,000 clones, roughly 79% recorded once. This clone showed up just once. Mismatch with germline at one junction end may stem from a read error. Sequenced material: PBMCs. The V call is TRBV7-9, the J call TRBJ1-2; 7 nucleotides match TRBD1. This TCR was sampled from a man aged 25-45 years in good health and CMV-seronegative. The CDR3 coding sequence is TGTTCCAGCAGCTTAGCGTGGGACAGTGGCTACACCTTC. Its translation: CSSSLAWDSGYTF.